What follows are 28 T cell receptor beta chains derived from one specimen sequenced in a study of T cell responses to AZD1222 COVID-19 vaccine. The table came from immunoSEQ multiplex PCR; TCRdb's copy has only in-frame clones and leaves some out. The sample carries approximately 64,000 clones, about four fifths recorded once. The specimen comprised peripheral blood, sampled on day 0 of AZD1222 vaccination. All receptors come from an adult in good health.

The V gene is TRBV7-8, the J gene TRBJ2-6; 13 bases map to TRBD2. The CDR3 loop spans 22 amino acids. Losses at the gene ends were 0 bases for V and 0 bases for J; bases not matched to a gene: 11. Germline V gene sequence: CDR1 SGHVS, CDR2 FQNEAQ. The CDR3 coding sequence is TGTGCCAGCAGCTTAGCGCTTGTTGGACTAGCGGGGGCAAGCTCTGGGGCCAACGTCCTGACTTTC. As protein: CASSLALVGLAGASSGANVLTF.

This clone has a single count. The V call is TRBV5-1, the J call TRBJ2-7; 9 bases align to TRBD1. Trimming cost V 4 bases and J 5 bases; bases outside gene matches: 13. This CDR3 spans 16 amino acids. Germline CDR1 reads SGHRS; CDR2 reads YFSETQ. In DNA form, the CDR3 reads TGCGCCAGCAGCCCCCCCGGGACAGGGTATAGGAACGAGCAGTACTTC. Amino acid sequence: CASSPPGTGYRNEQYF.

V and J are TRBV28 and TRBJ2-7, with D unclear. Between the trimmed V and J ends, which lost 7 bases and 0 bases, there was a span of 7 bases. CDR1 and CDR2 (germline): MDHEN, SYDVKM. This CDR3 is 12 amino acids long. The CDR3 is CASNSNSYEQYF. CDR3 coding DNA: TGTGCCAGCAATTCAAACTCCTACGAGCAGTACTTC.

The V call is TRBV12-3 or TRBV12-4, the J call TRBJ1-1, with a tentative D call TRBD1 (5 bases). V was shortened by 6 bases and J by 12 bases, with 14 bases between the two germline ends. This CDR3 has 11 amino acids. Here the CDR3 reads CASSFGGLTFF. The CDR3 bases are TGTGCCAGCAGCTTTGGGGGGTTGACTTTCTTT.

V and J are TRBV3-1 (or the pseudogene TRBV3-2) and TRBJ2-1; D gene unclear. The germline V gene encodes CDR1 LGHDT and CDR2 YNNKEL (reference sequence). The CDR3 contains 11 residues. V lost 5 bases, J lost 10 bases, and 9 bases lay in between. The CDR3 bases are TGTGCCAGCAGCTTTTTGGAGGAGCAGTTCTTC. Amino acid sequence: CASSFLEEQFF.

The chain joins TRBV2 to TRBJ2-3; 16 nucleotides line up with TRBD2. Germline V gene lookup returns CDR1 SNHLY and CDR2 FYNNEI. The CDR3 contains 15 residues. V shed 9 bases and J 6 bases; nucleotides not matched to a gene: 6. The CDR3 region is CASGTSGGAWDTQYF. The DNA for the CDR3 is TGTGCCAGTGGGACTAGCGGGGGGGCCTGGGATACGCAGTATTTT.

This clone was counted between two and nine times. J is TRBJ1-2 and V is TRBV7-2; D not resolved. Looked up from germline, CDR1 is SGHTA and CDR2 is FQGNSA. Trimming removed 4 bases at V and 8 bases at J, with 14 bases between. This CDR3 has 13 amino acids. CDR3 amino acids: CASSSRAEIGYTF. DNA for the CDR3: TGTGCCAGCAGCTCGCGGGCGGAAATAGGCTACACCTTC.

V usage is TRBV19 and J usage is TRBJ2-2, with 8 bases lining up with TRBD1. CDR1 LNHDA and CDR2 SQIVND come from the germline V gene (reference sequence). V lost 5 bases to trimming and J lost 6 bases; unmatched junction nucleotides: 5. This CDR3 has 14 amino acids. The CDR3 DNA is TGTGCCAGTAGTGCCGACAGGGGCCCCGGGGAGCTGTTTTTT. It codes for CASSADRGPGELFF.

The genes are TRBV7-8 and TRBJ2-5; tentatively, D is TRBD2 (6 bases). V gave up 1 base and J gave up 5 bases, with 14 bases separating them. CDR3 size: 15 residues. From germline, CDR1 is SGHVS and CDR2 FQNEAQ. CDR3 in DNA: TGTGCCAGCAGCTTAGGGGGCGGAGGGATGGAGACCCAGTACTTC. It is translated as CASSLGGGGMETQYF. Supplemented by reference TRBV7-8 and TRBJ2-5, the full variable domain reads GAGVSQSPRYKVAKRGQDVALRCDPISGHVSLFWYQQALGQGPEFLTYFQNEAQLDKSGLPSDRFFAERPEGSVSTLKIQRTQQEDSAVYLCASSLGGGGMETQYFGPGTRLLVL.

The chain is built from TRBV9 and TRBJ2-3; 8 bases map to TRBD2. This CDR3 contains 16 residues. CDR1 SGDLS and CDR2 YYNGEE come from the germline V gene. Trimming at V came to 1 base and at J to 2 bases, leaving 6 bases not matched to a gene. CDR3 protein: CASSVLGGGNTDTQYF. The CDR3 coding sequence is TGTGCCAGCAGCGTATTAGGCGGGGGGAACACAGATACGCAGTATTTT.

V and J are TRBV9 and TRBJ2-3; 10 positions agree with TRBD2. Germline values: CDR1 SGDLS, CDR2 YYNGEE. CDR3 length: 18 amino acids. V was pared by 0 bases and J by 2 bases, with 9 bases of the junction left unmatched. This CDR3 is CASSVGLAGGLNTDTQYF. The DNA for the CDR3 is TGTGCCAGCAGCGTAGGACTAGCGGGCGGGCTCAACACAGATACGCAGTATTTT.

The rearrangement uses TRBV7-9 and TRBJ1-2, with D maybe TRBD1 (5 bases). Germline values: CDR1 SEHNR, CDR2 FQNEAQ (reference sequence). Trimming shortened V by 3 bases and J by 1 base, and 12 bases separated the two germline ends. There are 15 residues in the CDR3. This chain's CDR3 is CASSFDGTFNYGYTF. CDR3 nucleotides: TGTGCCAGCAGCTTCGACGGGACCTTTAACTATGGCTACACCTTC.

CDR3: CASKGQATPSRGYTF. CDR3 coding DNA: TGTGCCAGCAAGGGACAGGCGACCCCTTCGAGGGGCTACACCTTC. V and J are TRBV28 and TRBJ1-2; TRBD1 agrees at 8 bases. Germline CDR1 MDHEN, CDR2 SYDVKM. The CDR3 is 15 amino acids. Trimming at V came to 7 bases and at J to 8 bases, leaving 15 bases not matched to a gene.

The chain joins TRBV9 to TRBJ1-6; D is uncertain. The CDR3 consists of 17 residues. The germline gives CDR1 SGDLS, CDR2 YYNGEE. The germline V and J ends were trimmed by 1 base and 0 bases, with 11 bases remaining between them. The CDR3 DNA reads TGTGCCAGCAGCGTAAGCCCCCGAGTCTCCTATAATTCACCCCTCCACTTT. This gives the protein CASSVSPRVSYNSPLHF.

The J gene is TRBJ1-2, the V gene TRBV28; unclear D gene. This CDR3 has 15 residues. The germline V and J ends were trimmed by 6 bases and 3 bases, with 17 bases remaining between them. CDR1 and CDR2 (germline): MDHEN, SYDVKM. The CDR3 nucleotides are TGTGCCAGCAGAACCGAGACACGAGGTGACTATGGCTACACCTTC. Translation: CASRTETRGDYGYTF.

This sequence joins TRBV19 and TRBJ1-5; perhaps TRBD1 as D (6 bases). V lost 3 bases and J lost 15, with 18 bases in between. From germline, CDR1 is LNHDA and CDR2 SQIVND (reference sequence). This CDR3 region has 13 residues. CDR3 protein: CASSILRDTVRHF. The CDR3 DNA sequence: TGTGCCAGTAGTATTCTACGGGACACCGTTCGGCATTTT.

This clone was picked up one time. The chain joins TRBV6-6 to TRBJ1-3; possibly TRBD1 for D (6 bases). This CDR3 is 14 amino acids long. Per the germline V gene, CDR1 is MNHNY and CDR2 is SVGAGI (reference sequence). Trimming removed 2 bases from V and 1 base from J, with 6 bases in between. CDR3 region: CASSYDRSGNTIYF. The CDR3 nucleotides are TGTGCCAGCAGTTACGACAGGTCTGGAAACACCATATATTTT.

The chain is built from TRBV6-5 and TRBJ2-5, with 10 positions matching TRBD2. The germline V gene encodes CDR1 MNHEY and CDR2 SVGAGI. The CDR3 contains 15 residues. V was pared by 6 bases and J by 1 base, with 5 bases of the junction left unmatched. CDR3 amino acids: CASRLLAGSQETQYF. The DNA for the CDR3 is TGTGCCAGCAGATTACTAGCGGGGAGCCAAGAGACCCAGTACTTC.

V and J are TRBV19 and TRBJ1-5; D perhaps matches TRBD1 (6 bases). The V gene lost 4 bases and the J gene lost 2 bases, with 6 bases spanning the gap. Looked up from germline, CDR1 is LNHDA and CDR2 is SQIVND (reference sequence). The CDR3 is made up of 13 amino acids. CDR3 amino acids: CASSRQGNQPQHF. In nucleotides, the CDR3 is TGTGCCAGTAGTAGACAGGGCAATCAGCCCCAGCATTTT.

The chain links TRBV3-1 (or the pseudogene TRBV3-2) to TRBJ1-4; 10 bases are shared with TRBD1. The CDR3 loop spans 18 amino acids. CDR1 and CDR2 (germline): LGHDT, YNNKEL (reference sequence). Trimming at V came to 1 base and at J to 5 bases, leaving 10 bases not matched to a gene. CDR3 region: CASSQGRDRGHKNEKLFF. In DNA form, the CDR3 reads TGTGCCAGCAGCCAAGGCCGGGACAGGGGCCACAAGAATGAAAAACTGTTTTTT.

The chain combines TRBV3-1 (or the pseudogene TRBV3-2) with TRBJ2-3; D unclear. The CDR3 has 14 residues. Germline V gene data show CDR1 as LGHDT and CDR2 as YNNKEL (reference sequence). Trimming stripped 6 bases from V and 1 base from J, with 11 bases between. DNA for the CDR3: TGTGCCAGCAGACGGTCCTTTGGCACAGATACGCAGTATTTT. Protein sequence: CASRRSFGTDTQYF.

The J gene is TRBJ2-7, the V gene TRBV28; 8 nucleotides line up with TRBD1. Germline lookup yields CDR1 MDHEN and CDR2 SYDVKM. The CDR3 sequence is 13 residues long. The trim removed 7 bases at V and 2 bases at J, leaving 4 bases unmatched. The CDR3 here is CASTAGQAYEQYF. CDR3 DNA: TGTGCCAGCACTGCGGGACAGGCCTACGAGCAGTACTTC.

This clone was observed a single time. The V and J genes are TRBV27 and TRBJ2-7; D may match TRBD1 or TRBD2 (5 bases each). V lost 4 bases and J 6 bases, leaving 19 bases between the germline ends. Per germline, CDR1 MNHEY and CDR2 SMNVEV (reference sequence). The CDR3 spans 15 residues. DNA for the CDR3: TGTGCCAGCAGTTGGGGGACCGAACCTCTCGCCGAGCAGTACTTC. Protein: CASSWGTEPLAEQYF.

The chain joins TRBV10-2 to TRBJ1-1, with a possible D match to TRBD1 (6 bases). This CDR3 has 13 amino acids. V shed 4 bases and J shed 5 bases, with 11 bases lying between them. Germline-derived CDR1 and CDR2 are WSHSY and SAAADI. The CDR3 protein is CASSAGGLTEAFF. The DNA of the CDR3 is TGCGCCAGCAGTGCGGGGGGCTTGACTGAAGCTTTCTTT.

V and J are TRBV5-6 and TRBJ1-2; 10 bases align to TRBD1. J gave up 2 bases and V 5 bases, and 3 bases lay outside the gene matches. Germline CDR1 SGHDT, CDR2 YYEEEE. The CDR3 is 14 residues long. CDR3 in DNA: TGTGCCAGCAGTGGACAGGGGGGAAACTATGGCTACACCTTC. Its protein is CASSGQGGNYGYTF.

The chain recombines TRBV7-2 with TRBJ2-3, with a tentative D call TRBD1 (6 bases). The CDR3 runs to 15 residues. V lost 7 bases and J lost 0, with 14 bases in between. Germline V lookup: CDR1 SGHTA, CDR2 FQGNSA. As DNA, the CDR3 is TGTGCCAGCACTCTAGGACAGATTAGCACAGATACGCAGTATTTT. This translates into CASTLGQISTDTQYF.

J is TRBJ1-1 and V is TRBV30; no firm D call. Trimming stripped 2 bases from V and 6 bases from J, with 22 bases between. Looked up from germline, CDR1 is GTSNPN and CDR2 is SVGIG (reference sequence). This CDR3 spans 16 amino acids. CDR3 region: CAWSTTHSIPGPEAFF. The CDR3 DNA reads as TGTGCCTGGAGTACAACTCATTCCATCCCCGGCCCTGAAGCTTTCTTT.

CDR3 protein: CASSQGGSYTIYF. In nucleotides, the CDR3 is TGTGCCAGCAGCCAAGGAGGGAGTTACACCATATATTTT. This chain uses TRBV14 with TRBJ1-3; D is undetermined. The V gene's germline CDR1 is SGHDN and CDR2 FVKESK. V dropped 1 base and J dropped 8 bases, with 9 bases sitting between them. This CDR3 has 13 residues.